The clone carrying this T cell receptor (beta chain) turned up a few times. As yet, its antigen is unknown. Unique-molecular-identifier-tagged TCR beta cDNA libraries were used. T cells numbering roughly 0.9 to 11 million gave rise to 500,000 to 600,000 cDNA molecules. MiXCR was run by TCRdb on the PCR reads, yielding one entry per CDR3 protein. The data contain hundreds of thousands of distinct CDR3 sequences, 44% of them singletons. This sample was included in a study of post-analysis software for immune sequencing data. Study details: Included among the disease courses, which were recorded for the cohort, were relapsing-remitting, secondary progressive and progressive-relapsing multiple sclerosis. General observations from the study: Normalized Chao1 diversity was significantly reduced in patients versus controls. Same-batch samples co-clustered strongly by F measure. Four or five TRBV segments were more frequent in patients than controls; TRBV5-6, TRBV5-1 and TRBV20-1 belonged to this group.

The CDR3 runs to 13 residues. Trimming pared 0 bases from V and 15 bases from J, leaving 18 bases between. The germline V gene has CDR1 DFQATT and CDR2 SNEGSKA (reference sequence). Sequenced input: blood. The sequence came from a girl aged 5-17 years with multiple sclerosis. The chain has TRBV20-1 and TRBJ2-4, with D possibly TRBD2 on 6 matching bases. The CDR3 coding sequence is TGCAGTGCTAGAGATCCGAGCGGGCCTTCCCCGTACTTC. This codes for CSARDPSGPSPYF.